Described below is a single T cell receptor (beta chain) sequence and its context. Profiled with immunoSEQ multiplex PCR; TCRdb holds only in-frame clones, not every one. The repertoire holds about 190,000 clones, 70% to 90% seen once, with 1.1% in the top ten. This entry is derived from a study of blood T cell repertoires in COVID-19. Study at large: Sources were T cells, B-cell-depleted T cells, or PBMCs; the material itself was cDNA or gDNA.

Germline CDR1 and CDR2: SGHKS and YYEKEE (reference sequence). This CDR3 has 17 amino acids. V dropped 4 bases and J dropped 7; count of bases not matched to a gene: 13. The J gene is TRBJ2-7, the V gene TRBV5-5; 14 bases are shared with TRBD2. This sequence was found in a man aged 25 to 40 with acute or convalescent COVID-19. Sequencing input: peripheral blood. As DNA, the CDR3 is TGTGCCAGCAGCATCGGGACTAGCGGGAGCAGAATAGTGGAGCAGTACTTC. Residues: CASSIGTSGSRIVEQYF.